The source of this T cell receptor (beta chain) is a study of OX40 agonist ivuxolimab in advanced cancers. In terms of the full investigation: Ivuxolimab was an agonistic, fully human IgG2 monoclonal antibody directed against OX40 (CD134), a costimulatory receptor. The point of sequencing TCRbeta in the periphery was to test whether ivuxolimab changed TCR sequence diversity and drove clonal T-cell expansion. Intravenous ivuxolimab was administered to patients every 2 weeks at six dose levels: 0.01, 0.1, 0.3, 1.5, 3 and 10 mg/kg. Partial responses occurred in three dose-escalation patients: two with cutaneous melanoma and one with hepatocellular carcinoma. Of the 50 or so patients in dose escalation, 19 had hepatocellular carcinoma, about 15 had melanoma, 9 had renal cell carcinoma and 9 had head and neck cancer. A male proportion of roughly 80% and a mean age of approximately 58 years, ranging from roughly 23 to 85, were recorded for the dose-escalation cohort. The monotherapy dose-escalation portion (N of about 57 patients) of the phase I ivuxolimab trial is reported in the paper. Patients were allowed to have had prior anti-PD-1, anti-PD-L1 or anti-CTLA-4 therapy, and approximately 37% of the dose-escalation patients had been treated with checkpoint inhibitors. Findings and caveats that apply to the study as a whole: The antigen specificity of the clonally expanded peripheral T cells was not determined. In partial responders in the 0.1-3.0 mg/kg groups, normalized peripheral clonal expansion was found to be among the lowest, especially among CD8+ T cells. After ivuxolimab, more expanded clones were found on average in CD8+ T cells than in CD4+ T cells. Low levels of normalized T-cell clonal expansion were also shown by some nonresponding patients. Clonal expansion of both CD4+ and CD8+ blood T cells was observed from baseline to week 6 at doses 0.1 to 3.0 mg/kg.

CDR1 is given as SGHVS and CDR2 as FQNEAQ, both from the germline V gene. The CDR3 starts with the cysteine, ends with the phenylalanine, and has 14 residues. Only the CDR3 DNA stays, 42 bases, in frame from base 1. V loses 2 bases at its end and J loses 7 bases; junction bases beyond the gene matches: 5. For sequencing of the TCRbeta CDR3 region, genomic DNA was extracted from the sorted cells. The immunoSEQ Assay was used for sequencing of TCRbeta CDR3 regions. Entries here come from immuneACCESS through TCRdb and include only in-frame sequences with V and J called. Some clones fail to appear in such tables; in the studies checked, an unresolved V gene covers under half of the shortfall, and the cause of the remainder is unknown. The sample data list approximately 25,000 clones, and 60% to 85% of these were observed just once. 9.5% to 15% of the sample lies in the top ten. With regard to this clone: It lacks a known antigen. Per-base qualities were not stored, and no clone one base away is much larger.

Patients with autoimmune disease history or receiving systemic immunosuppression were excluded from the trial. In every dose cohort, peripheral blood was drawn for TCR sequencing at baseline, cycle 4 day 1, and cycle 7 day 1. The samples were drawn from a first-in-human, open-label, multicenter phase I dose-escalation trial of ivuxolimab. The trial enrolled adults with locally advanced or metastatic head and neck squamous cell, hepatocellular, melanoma or renal cell carcinoma. CD4+ and CD8+ T cells were sorted separately from peripheral blood before TCR sequencing. The sequence links TRBV7-8 to TRBJ1-1; TRBD1 aligns with 9 central bases. This receptor was identified in an adult with an advanced solid tumor such as melanoma, head and neck, liver or kidney cancer. The input for sequencing was CD4+ or CD8+ T cells sorted from blood, taken in a trial of the OX40 agonist ivuxolimab. The CDR3 protein is CASSLRTGVHEAFF. The base sequence is TGTGCCAGCAGCTTAAGGACAGGGGTCCATGAAGCTTTCTTT.